The 15 T cell receptor beta chains in this list originate from one sample, sequenced in a study of blood T cell repertoires in COVID-19 (dated by TCRdb to the early 2020s). Library preparation employed the immunoSEQ multiplex PCR assay. What TCRdb holds here is the immuneACCESS table cut down to in-frame rearrangements. Part of the clones is not present; checked against another copy, under half of the missing clones reflect an unresolved V gene, and the others are unexplained. The sample contains some 110,000 clones, approximately 81% of them found a single time. The ten largest account for 1.3% to 1.5% of the sample. The sample consisted of peripheral blood. These receptors were obtained from a man in his forties with acute or convalescent COVID-19.

The chain uses TRBV6-1 and TRBJ1-1, with 10 positions matching TRBD1. In germline, CDR1 is MNHNS, CDR2 SASEGT. With V trimmed by 3 bases and J by 1 base, 2 bases remained unmatched. The CDR3 is made up of 15 amino acids. The CDR3 sequence: CASSDRTGGNTEAFF. The DNA of the CDR3 is TGTGCCAGCAGTGACAGGACAGGGGGGAACACTGAAGCTTTCTTT.

The gene calls are TRBV7-2 and TRBJ1-2, with TRBD1 matching over 7 bases. This CDR3 has 14 amino acids. The V gene end was trimmed by 5 bases and the J gene end by 5 bases; junction bases not matched to a gene: 8. Germline V gene data show CDR1 as SGHTA and CDR2 as FQGNSA. CDR3 in DNA: TGTGCCAGCAGCACCCGGACAGGATTTTATGGCTACACCTTC. This translates into CASSTRTGFYGYTF.

J is TRBJ2-2 and V is TRBV2, with D unclear. Trimming shortened V by 4 bases and J by 6 bases, and 12 bases separated the two germline ends. CDR1 SNHLY and CDR2 FYNNEI come from the germline V gene. This CDR3 region has 14 residues. The DNA of the CDR3 is TGTGCCAGCAGTGCGATAGCCCGACCCGGGGAGCTGTTTTTT. Translating it yields CASSAIARPGELFF.

The table lists this clone with a count of one. V usage is TRBV15 and J usage is TRBJ1-5, with D possibly being TRBD1 (5 bases). CDR1 and CDR2 (germline): LNHNV, YYDKDF (reference sequence). Trimming removed 0 bases at V and 7 bases at J, with 13 bases between. CDR3 size: 15 residues. CDR3 residues: CATSRDSTDNQPQHF. DNA for the CDR3: TGTGCCACCAGCAGAGATTCGACGGACAACCAGCCCCAGCATTTT.

In its sample, this clone was seen once. The chain couples TRBV15 to TRBJ2-3; the match to TRBD2 covers 13 bases. The CDR3 has 16 residues. The trim removed 3 bases at V and 4 bases at J, leaving 4 bases unmatched. Germline V lookup: CDR1 LNHNV, CDR2 YYDKDF (reference sequence). The CDR3 DNA follows: TGTGCCACCAGCAGTACTAGCGGGGGGGCCGCAGATACGCAGTATTTT. Amino acids: CATSSTSGGAADTQYF.

V is TRBV6-1 and J is TRBJ2-5; 7 bases are shared with TRBD2. Trimming took 3 bases from V and 4 from J; bases not matched to a gene: 8. This CDR3 is built from 15 residues. Germline-derived CDR1 and CDR2 are MNHNS and SASEGT. The CDR3 DNA sequence: TGTGCCAGCAGTGATTGGGGGGGGGTTGCAGAGACCCAGTACTTC. This sequence encodes CASSDWGGVAETQYF.

The chain links TRBV9 to TRBJ2-7, with 7 bases lining up with TRBD1. CDR3 length: 14 residues. The V segment lost 4 bases and the J segment 4 bases; nucleotides outside the gene matches: 8. Germline CDR1 reads SGDLS; CDR2 reads YYNGEE. DNA of the CDR3: TGTGCCAGCAGCCCTCGACAGGGAAGGTACGAGCAGTACTTC. Encoded protein: CASSPRQGRYEQYF.

V gene TRBV2 combines with J gene TRBJ1-4; 8 bases are a match to TRBD1. V shed 3 bases, J shed 11 bases, and the junction held 14 bases outside the gene matches. Germline-derived CDR1 and CDR2 are SNHLY and FYNNEI. The CDR3 contains 16 residues. The CDR3 region is CASSDLDRVKGPKLFF. The DNA for the CDR3 is TGTGCCAGCAGTGACCTGGACAGGGTGAAAGGCCCGAAACTGTTTTTT.

The chain has TRBV21-1 and TRBJ1-2. TRBV21-1 is tagged as a pseudogene. CDR3 size: 14 residues. For the CDR3, the DNA is TGTGCCAGCTCGGGGGAGAGGATCGGGTATGGCTACACCTTC. It translates to CASSGERIGYGYTF.

This chain joins TRBV5-1 and TRBJ2-5, with 13 positions matching TRBD2. Trimming at V came to 4 bases and at J to 1 base, leaving 4 bases not matched to a gene. This CDR3 has 16 amino acids. CDR1 is SGHRS and CDR2 is YFSETQ in the germline V gene. CDR3 sequence (DNA): TGCGCCAGCAGCGTCCGACTAGCGGGGGGCCAAGAGACCCAGTACTTC. This encodes CASSVRLAGGQETQYF. The variable domain in full, with the rest retrieved from reference TRBV5-1 and TRBJ2-5, is KAGVTQTPRYLIKTRGQQVTLSCSPISGHRSVSWYQQTPGQGLQFLFEYFSETQRNKGNFPGRFSGRQFSNSRSEMNVSTLELGDSALYLCASSVRLAGGQETQYFGPGTRLLVL.

The CDR3 reads CASSQVSGQGNQPQHF. The CDR3, as DNA: TGCGCCAGCAGCCAAGTTTCGGGACAGGGGAATCAGCCCCAGCATTTT. The V gene is TRBV4-1, the J gene TRBJ1-5; TRBD1 matches at 10 bases. The V segment lost 1 base and the J segment 4 bases; nucleotides outside the gene matches: 4. The length of the CDR3 is 16 residues. In germline, CDR1 is MGHRA, CDR2 YSYEKL.

This chain joins TRBV3-1 (or the pseudogene TRBV3-2) and TRBJ1-2, with TRBD1 as a possible D gene (6 bases). CDR1 is LGHDT, CDR2 YNNKEL, per germline (reference sequence). Trimming took 3 bases from V and 4 from J, leaving 15 bases between them. This CDR3 contains 15 residues. The CDR3 DNA is TGTGCCAGCAGCCATGGGGACATCCGACCCTATGGCTACACCTTC. Its protein is CASSHGDIRPYGYTF.

This chain links TRBV6-1 with TRBJ2-2; TRBD2 agrees at 10 bases. V lost 5 bases, J lost 4 bases, and 4 bases stayed unmatched. The CDR3 is made up of 15 amino acids. Germline V gene data show CDR1 as MNHNS and CDR2 as SASEGT. The CDR3, as DNA: TGTGCCAGCAGTAGCGGGGGGGCCGGCACCGGGGAGCTGTTTTTT. Translated, it gives CASSSGGAGTGELFF.

V is TRBV6-5 and J is TRBJ2-6; no reliable D call. The CDR3 totals 13 residues. The ends were cut back, 7 bases at V and 1 base at J, with 5 bases in the middle. The germline V gene encodes CDR1 MNHEY and CDR2 SVGAGI. The CDR3 nucleotides are TGTGCCAGCACCCTTTCTGGGGCCAACGTCCTGACTTTC. Its translation is CASTLSGANVLTF.

Concerning this clone itself: One end of the junction fails to match germline, which may point to a read error. This sequence joins TRBV30 and TRBJ2-5; 8 nucleotides match TRBD1. This CDR3 has 16 amino acids. Germline-derived CDR1 and CDR2 are GTSNPN and SVGIG (reference sequence). The CDR3 nucleotides are TGTGTCTGGAGCGCTTGGGGCAGGGGGCCCAAAGAGACCCAGTACTTC. The encoded protein is CVWSAWGRGPKETQYF. The whole variable domain, filled in from reference TRBV30 and TRBJ2-5, reads SQTIHQWPATLVQPVGSPLSLECTVEGTSNPNLYWYRQAAGRGLQLLFYSVGIGQISSEVPQNLSASRPQDRQFILSSKKLLLSDSGFYLCVWSAWGRGPKETQYFGPGTRLLVL.